This T cell receptor beta chain was documented in a study of T-cell memory formation after mild COVID-19. Study context: In these data, TCR clusters were largely donor specific.

Findings and caveats of the study: Memory cells collected pre-infection included some clones that later responded, suggesting cross-reactive memory joined. A second wave expanding day 15 to 37 was CD4+-biased; contracting clones were balanced.

5'RACE primed from the constant segment yielded TCR alpha and TCR beta cDNA libraries bearing sample barcodes and UMIs. TCRdb reprocessed the 5' RACE reads via MiXCR and lists one record per CDR3 protein. The table shows 100,000 to 120,000 distinct CDR3 sequences, with roughly a sixth occurring only once. Trimming left V 5 bases short and J 4 bases short, with 8 bases between. CDR3 length: 13 amino acids. With respect to this clonotype: The target antigen is unknown.

The sample taken for sequencing was PBMCs or a T cell subset sorted from them (not recorded which). The V call is TRBV12-3 or TRBV12-4, the J call TRBJ2-2, with D unclear. The receptor was isolated from a man between 18 and 35 years old who had mild COVID-19 (a few samples of this study predate the infection). Cell type and time point are not known. The CDR3 region has the DNA TGTGCCAGCAGTCCTTTAGGCACCGGGGAGCTGTTTTTT. This codes for CASSPLGTGELFF.